The clone carrying this T cell receptor (beta chain) showed up just a few times. Its antigen is as yet unknown. The sample originates from a study of T-cell reconstitution after alpha-beta-depleted transplantation in children. Study-level findings and limits: Counts and diversity of T cells one year after transplant came mostly from newly produced T cells. Recipient T cells and thymic progenitors that survived gave rise to the high TCRbeta diversity observed at day 60 in some patients.

Unique molecular identifiers were built into the TCRbeta library. TCRdb fed the PCR reads into MiXCR, producing one record per CDR3 protein. The sample contains hundreds of thousands of distinct CDR3 sequences, 20% to 25% of which appear only once. Per the germline V gene, CDR1 is ENHRY and CDR2 is SYGVKD. This CDR3 is built from 12 residues. V dropped 7 bases and J dropped 2; count of bases not matched to a gene: 1. The chain recombines TRBV10-3 with TRBJ1-2, with 7 bases aligning to TRBD1. Specimen: PBMCs, mostly from graft donor cells, collected 360 days after TCRalphabeta/CD19-depleted stem cell transplant. This clonotype was sampled from a boy in the first two years of life who had a stem cell transplant for acute myeloid leukemia, so the T cells may come from the graft donor. The CDR3 loop is CAIKGQNYGYTF. Here the CDR3 DNA reads TGTGCCATCAAGGGACAGAACTATGGCTACACCTTC.